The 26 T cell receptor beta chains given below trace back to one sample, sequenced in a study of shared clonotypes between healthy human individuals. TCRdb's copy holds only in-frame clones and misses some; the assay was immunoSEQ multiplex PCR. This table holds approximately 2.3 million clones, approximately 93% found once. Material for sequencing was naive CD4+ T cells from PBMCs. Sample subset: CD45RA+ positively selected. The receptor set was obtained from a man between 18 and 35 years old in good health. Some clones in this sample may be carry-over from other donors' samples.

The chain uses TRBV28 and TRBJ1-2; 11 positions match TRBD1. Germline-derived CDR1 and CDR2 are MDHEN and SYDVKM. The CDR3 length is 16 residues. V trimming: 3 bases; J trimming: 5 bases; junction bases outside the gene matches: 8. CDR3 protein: CASSLGGGQGDYGYTF. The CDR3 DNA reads TGTGCCAGCAGTTTGGGCGGGGGACAGGGGGATTATGGCTACACCTTC.

Written as DNA, the CDR3 is TGTGCCAGCAGAGTAGGGGGTCGACAGTACTTC. The encoded protein is CASRVGGRQYF. The V call is TRBV27, the J call TRBJ2-7; TRBD1 is a possible D gene (6 bases). CDR1 is MNHEY and CDR2 is SMNVEV in the germline V gene (reference sequence). This CDR3 region has 11 residues. V was clipped by 6 bases and J by 10 bases, with 13 bases between them.

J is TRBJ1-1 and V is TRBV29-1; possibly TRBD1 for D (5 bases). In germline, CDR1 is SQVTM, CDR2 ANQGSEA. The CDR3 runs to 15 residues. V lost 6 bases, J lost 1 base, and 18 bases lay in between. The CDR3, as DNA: TGCAGCGTATCCCAGGGACGTTTGGGGAACACTGAAGCTTTCTTT. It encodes CSVSQGRLGNTEAFF.

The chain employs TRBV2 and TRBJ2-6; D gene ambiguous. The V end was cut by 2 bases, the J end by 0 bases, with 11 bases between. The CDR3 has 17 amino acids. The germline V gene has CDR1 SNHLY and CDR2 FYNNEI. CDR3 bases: TGTGCCAGCAGTGAAAAAATTTTAAGCTCTGGGGCCAACGTCCTGACTTTC. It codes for CASSEKILSSGANVLTF.

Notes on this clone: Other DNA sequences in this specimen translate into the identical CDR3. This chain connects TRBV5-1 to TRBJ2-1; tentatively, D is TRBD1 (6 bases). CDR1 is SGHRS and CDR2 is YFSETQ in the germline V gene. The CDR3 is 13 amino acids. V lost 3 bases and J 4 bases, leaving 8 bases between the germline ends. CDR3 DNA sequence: TGCGCCAGCAGCTCGGGGACATACAATGAGCAGTTCTTC. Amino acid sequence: CASSSGTYNEQFF.

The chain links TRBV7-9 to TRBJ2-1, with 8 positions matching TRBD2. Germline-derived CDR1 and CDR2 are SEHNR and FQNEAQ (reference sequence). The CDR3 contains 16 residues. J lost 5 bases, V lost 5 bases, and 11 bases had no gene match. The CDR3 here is CASSPHSGTSNNEQFF. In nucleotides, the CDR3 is TGTGCCAGCAGCCCGCATAGCGGGACCTCGAACAATGAGCAGTTCTTC.

As DNA, the CDR3 is TGTGCCAGTAGTATAGTAGGACTAGCGGAGTTAAATGAGCAGTTCTTC. Translation: CASSIVGLAELNEQFF. The chain has TRBV19 and TRBJ2-1; 10 positions match TRBD2. The CDR3 sequence is 16 residues long. Germline trimming cut 1 base from V and 7 bases from J; bases unmatched to any gene: 7. Germline V lookup: CDR1 LNHDA, CDR2 SQIVND (reference sequence). The complete variable domain, with remaining parts taken from reference TRBV19 and TRBJ2-1, reads DGGITQSPKYLFRKEGQNVTLSCEQNLNHDAMYWYRQDPGQGLRLIYYSQIVNDFQKGDIAEGYSVSREKKESFPLTVTSAQKNPTAFYLCASSIVGLAELNEQFFGPGTRLTVL.

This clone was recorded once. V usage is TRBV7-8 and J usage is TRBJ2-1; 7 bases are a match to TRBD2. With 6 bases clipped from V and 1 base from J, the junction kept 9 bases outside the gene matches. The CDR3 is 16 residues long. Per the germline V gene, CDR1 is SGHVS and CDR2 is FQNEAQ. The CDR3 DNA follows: TGTGCCAGCAGTCCCCGGCGGGAGTGGTCCTACAATGAGCAGTTCTTC. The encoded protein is CASSPRREWSYNEQFF.

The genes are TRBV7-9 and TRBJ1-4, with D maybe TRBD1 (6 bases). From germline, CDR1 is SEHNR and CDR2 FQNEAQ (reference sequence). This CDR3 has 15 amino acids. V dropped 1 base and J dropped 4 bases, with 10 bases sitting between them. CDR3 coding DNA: TGTGCCAGCAGCTTAGGCGGACAGTTTAATGAAAAACTGTTTTTT. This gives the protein CASSLGGQFNEKLFF.

This CDR3 reads CASSLTSDHQPQHF. The CDR3 DNA sequence: TGTGCCAGCAGTTTAACGTCGGACCATCAGCCCCAGCATTTT. V is TRBV28 and J is TRBJ1-5, with unresolved D. Germline V CDR1 and CDR2: MDHEN, SYDVKM. The CDR3 sequence is 14 residues long. The V gene lost 2 bases and the J gene lost 5 bases, with 10 bases spanning the gap.

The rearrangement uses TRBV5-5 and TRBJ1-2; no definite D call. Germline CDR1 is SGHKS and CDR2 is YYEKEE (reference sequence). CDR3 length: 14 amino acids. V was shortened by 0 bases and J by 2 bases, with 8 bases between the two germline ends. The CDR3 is CASSLDRMNYGYTF. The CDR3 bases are TGTGCCAGCAGCTTGGATCGAATGAACTATGGCTACACCTTC.

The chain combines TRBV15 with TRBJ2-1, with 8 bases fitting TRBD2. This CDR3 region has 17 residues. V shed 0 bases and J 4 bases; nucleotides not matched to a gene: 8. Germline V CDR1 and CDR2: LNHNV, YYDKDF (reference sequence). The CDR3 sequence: CATSRDWTSRSYNEQFF. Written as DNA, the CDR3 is TGTGCCACCAGCAGAGATTGGACTAGCCGCTCGTACAATGAGCAGTTCTTC.

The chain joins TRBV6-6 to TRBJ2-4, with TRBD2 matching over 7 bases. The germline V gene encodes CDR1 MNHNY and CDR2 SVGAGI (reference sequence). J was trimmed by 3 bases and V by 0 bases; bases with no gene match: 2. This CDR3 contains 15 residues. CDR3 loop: CASSYSSSGKNIQYF. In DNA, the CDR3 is TGTGCCAGCAGTTACTCGTCTAGCGGCAAAAACATTCAGTACTTC.

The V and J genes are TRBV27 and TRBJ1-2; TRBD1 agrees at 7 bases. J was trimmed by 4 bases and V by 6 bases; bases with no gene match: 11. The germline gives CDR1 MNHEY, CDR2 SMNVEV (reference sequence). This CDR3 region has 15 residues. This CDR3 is CASRSIDRDGYGYTF. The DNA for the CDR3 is TGTGCCAGCAGATCGATAGACAGGGATGGCTATGGCTACACCTTC.

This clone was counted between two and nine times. The CDR3 coding sequence is TGTGCCAGCATCATACTAGCGGGAGGTAACGAGCAGTACTTC. Its translation is CASIILAGGNEQYF. V is TRBV28 and J is TRBJ2-7; TRBD2 matches at 12 bases. CDR3 size: 14 residues. The V and J ends lost 7 bases and 5 bases, in that order; junction bases with no gene match: 6. From germline, CDR1 is MDHEN and CDR2 SYDVKM.

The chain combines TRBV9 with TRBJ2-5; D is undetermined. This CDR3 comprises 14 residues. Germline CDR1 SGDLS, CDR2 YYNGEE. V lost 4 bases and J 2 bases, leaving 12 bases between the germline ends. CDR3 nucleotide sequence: TGTGCCAGCAGCCCGAGGTGGGGTCAAGAGACCCAGTACTTC. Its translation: CASSPRWGQETQYF.

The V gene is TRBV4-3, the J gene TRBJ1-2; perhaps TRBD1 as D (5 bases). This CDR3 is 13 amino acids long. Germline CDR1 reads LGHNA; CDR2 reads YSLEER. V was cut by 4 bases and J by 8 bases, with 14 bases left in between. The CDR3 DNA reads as TGCGCCAGCAGCCCCCGGGGGAGTGGAGGCTACACCTTC. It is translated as CASSPRGSGGYTF.

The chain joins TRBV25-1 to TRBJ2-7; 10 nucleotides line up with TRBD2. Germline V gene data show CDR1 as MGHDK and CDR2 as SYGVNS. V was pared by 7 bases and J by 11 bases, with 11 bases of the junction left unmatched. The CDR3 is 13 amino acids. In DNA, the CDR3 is TGTGCCAGCAACCTAGCGGGAGTTCGTTGGAAGTACTTC. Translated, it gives CASNLAGVRWKYF.

DNA for the CDR3: TGTGCCAGCAGCCTTGGGTCCAGGGCGACGCAGTATTTT. Its protein product is CASSLGSRATQYF. The chain employs TRBV5-8 and TRBJ2-3, with D tentatively TRBD1 (5 bases). Trimming removed 4 bases at V and 9 bases at J, with 15 bases between. CDR3 size: 13 residues. CDR1 is SGHTS, CDR2 YDEGEE, per germline.

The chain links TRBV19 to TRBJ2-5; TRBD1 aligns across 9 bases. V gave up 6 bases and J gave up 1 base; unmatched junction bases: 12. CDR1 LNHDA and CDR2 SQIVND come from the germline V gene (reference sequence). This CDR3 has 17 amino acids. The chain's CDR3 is CASSSPRDRVIQETQYF. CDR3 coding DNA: TGTGCCAGTAGCAGCCCCCGGGACAGGGTTATCCAAGAGACCCAGTACTTC.

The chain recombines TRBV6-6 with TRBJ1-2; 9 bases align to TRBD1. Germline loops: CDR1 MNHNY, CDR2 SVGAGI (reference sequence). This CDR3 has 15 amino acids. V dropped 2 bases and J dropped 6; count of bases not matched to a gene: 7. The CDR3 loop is CASSYGDRVTDGYTF. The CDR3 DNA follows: TGTGCCAGCAGTTACGGGGACAGGGTTACGGATGGCTACACCTTC.

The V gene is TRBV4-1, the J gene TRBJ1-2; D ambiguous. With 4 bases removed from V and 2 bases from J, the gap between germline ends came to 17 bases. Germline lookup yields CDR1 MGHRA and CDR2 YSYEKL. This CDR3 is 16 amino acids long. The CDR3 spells CASSLLPDSPNYGYTF. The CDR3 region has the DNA TGCGCCAGCAGCCTTCTACCCGATTCTCCGAACTATGGCTACACCTTC.

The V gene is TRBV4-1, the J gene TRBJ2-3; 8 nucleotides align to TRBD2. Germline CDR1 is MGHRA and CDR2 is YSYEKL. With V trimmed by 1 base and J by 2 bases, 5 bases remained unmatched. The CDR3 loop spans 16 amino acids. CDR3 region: CASSQGTSGFTDTQYF. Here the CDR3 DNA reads TGCGCCAGCAGCCAAGGAACTAGCGGATTCACAGATACGCAGTATTTT.

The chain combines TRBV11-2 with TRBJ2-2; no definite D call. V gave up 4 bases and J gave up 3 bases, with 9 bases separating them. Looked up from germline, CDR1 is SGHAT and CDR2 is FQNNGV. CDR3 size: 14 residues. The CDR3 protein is CASSSLQYTGELFF. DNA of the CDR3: TGTGCCAGCAGCTCACTACAGTACACCGGGGAGCTGTTTTTT.

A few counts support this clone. The CDR3 sequence is CASRAEAGLTYEQYF. The DNA for the CDR3 is TGTGCCAGCCGAGCGGAGGCGGGACTTACCTACGAGCAGTACTTC. This rearrangement joins TRBV2 to TRBJ2-7; D is perhaps TRBD2 (6 bases). CDR1 and CDR2 (germline): SNHLY, FYNNEI. The CDR3 totals 15 residues. Trimming took 8 bases from V and 2 from J, leaving 19 bases between them.

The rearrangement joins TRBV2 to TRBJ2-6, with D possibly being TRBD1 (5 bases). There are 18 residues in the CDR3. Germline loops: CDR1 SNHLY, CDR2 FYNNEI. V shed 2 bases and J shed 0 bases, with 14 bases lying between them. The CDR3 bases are TGTGCCAGCAGTGAACAGGGCACAGCATTCTCTGGGGCCAACGTCCTGACTTTC. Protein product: CASSEQGTAFSGANVLTF.